This TCR beta chain is drawn from a study of siplizumab effects on memory and regulatory T cells. The CDR3 length is 14 residues. The V gene's germline CDR1 is MNHEY and CDR2 SVGAGI. Trimming took 6 bases from V and 1 from J; bases not matched to a gene: 2. Assay: immunoSEQ multiplex PCR; the TCRdb copy retains only in-frame clones and omits some. The sample contains some 62,000 clones, approximately 82% of which appear only once. The clonotype comes from a human donor in good health. The chain uses TRBV6-5 and TRBJ2-3, with 9 bases lining up with TRBD1. The sequencing input was memory CD4+ T cells sorted from blood. The CDR3 is CASRRTGGTDTQYF. CDR3 in DNA: TGTGCCAGCAGACGGACAGGGGGCACAGATACGCAGTATTTT.